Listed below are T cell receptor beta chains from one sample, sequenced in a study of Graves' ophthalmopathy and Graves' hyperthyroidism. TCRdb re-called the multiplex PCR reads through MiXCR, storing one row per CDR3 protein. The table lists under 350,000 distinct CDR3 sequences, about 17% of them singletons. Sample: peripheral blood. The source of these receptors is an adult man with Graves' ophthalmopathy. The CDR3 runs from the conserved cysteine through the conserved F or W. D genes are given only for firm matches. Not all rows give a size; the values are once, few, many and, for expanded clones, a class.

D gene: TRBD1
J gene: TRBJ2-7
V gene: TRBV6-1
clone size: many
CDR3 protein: CASSQWGQGVSEQYF
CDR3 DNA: TGTGCCAGCAGCCAATGGGGACAGGGAGTAAGCGAGCAGTACTTC

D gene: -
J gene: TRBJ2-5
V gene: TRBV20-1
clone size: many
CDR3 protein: CSPGGPIQETQYF
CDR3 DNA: TGCAGCCCCGGGGGCCCGATCCAAGAGACCCAGTACTTC

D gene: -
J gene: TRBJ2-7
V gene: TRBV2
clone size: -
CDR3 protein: CASSWTGSPYEQYF
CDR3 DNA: TGTGCCAGCAGTTGGACGGGTAGCCCCTACGAGCAGTACTTC

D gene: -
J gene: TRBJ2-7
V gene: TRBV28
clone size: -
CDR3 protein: CASSRDPVWEQYF
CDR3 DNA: TGTGCCAGCAGCAGGGACCCGGTTTGGGAGCAGTACTTC

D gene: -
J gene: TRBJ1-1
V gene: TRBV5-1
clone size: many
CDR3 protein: CASSLGAENTEAFF
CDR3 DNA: TGCGCCAGCAGCCTCGGGGCCGAGAACACTGAAGCTTTCTTT

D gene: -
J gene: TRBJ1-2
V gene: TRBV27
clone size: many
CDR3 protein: CASSEVYGYTF
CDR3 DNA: TGTGCCAGCAGTGAGGTATATGGCTACACCTTC

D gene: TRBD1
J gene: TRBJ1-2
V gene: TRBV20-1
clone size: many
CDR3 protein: CSARTGNNYGYTF
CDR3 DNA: TGCAGTGCTAGGACAGGGAATAACTATGGCTACACCTTC

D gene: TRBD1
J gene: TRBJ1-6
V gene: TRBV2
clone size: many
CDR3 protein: CASGDDRDSPLHF
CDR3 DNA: TGTGCCAGCGGCGACGACAGGGATTCACCCCTCCACTTT

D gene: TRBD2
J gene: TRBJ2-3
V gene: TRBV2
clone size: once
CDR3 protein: CASGGRAVSTDTQYF
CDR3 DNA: TGTGCCAGCGGCGGGAGGGCGGTCAGCACAGATACGCAGTATTTT

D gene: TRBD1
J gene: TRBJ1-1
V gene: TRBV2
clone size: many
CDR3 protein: CASALTGGTGTEAFF
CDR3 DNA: TGTGCCAGCGCCCTAACAGGGGGAACAGGGACTGAAGCTTTCTTT

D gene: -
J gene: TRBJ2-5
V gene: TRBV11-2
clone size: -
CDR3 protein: CASSYPRAGPETQYF
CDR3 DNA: TGTGCCAGCAGTTACCCTCGGGCAGGGCCGGAGACCCAGTACTTC

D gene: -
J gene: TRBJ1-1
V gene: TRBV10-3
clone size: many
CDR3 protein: CASLKNTEAFF
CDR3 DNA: TGTGCCAGCCTTAAGAACACTGAAGCTTTCTTT

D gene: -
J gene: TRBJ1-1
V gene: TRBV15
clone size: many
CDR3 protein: CATSRVKGGTEAFF
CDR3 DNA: TGTGCCACCAGCAGAGTGAAGGGGGGCACTGAAGCTTTCTTT

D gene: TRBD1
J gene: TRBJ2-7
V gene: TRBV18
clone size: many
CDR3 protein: CASSAGTGGAYEQYF
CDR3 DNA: TGTGCCAGCTCAGCAGGGACAGGGGGCGCCTACGAGCAGTACTTC

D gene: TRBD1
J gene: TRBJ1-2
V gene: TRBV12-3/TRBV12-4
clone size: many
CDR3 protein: CASSKPDREGYGYTF
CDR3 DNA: TGTGCCAGCAGTAAACCGGACAGGGAGGGCTATGGCTACACCTTC

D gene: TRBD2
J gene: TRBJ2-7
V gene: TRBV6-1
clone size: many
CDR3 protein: CASSERLAGNEQYF
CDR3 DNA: TGTGCCAGCAGTGAACGGCTAGCGGGAAACGAGCAGTACTTC

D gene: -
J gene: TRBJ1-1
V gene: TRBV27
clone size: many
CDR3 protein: CASSLSRGYNTEAFF
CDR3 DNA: TGTGCCAGCAGTTTAAGCAGGGGCTATAACACTGAAGCTTTCTTT

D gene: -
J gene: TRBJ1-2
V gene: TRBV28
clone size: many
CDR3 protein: CASTQPAGVDGYTF
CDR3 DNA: TGTGCCAGCACCCAACCGGCAGGGGTCGATGGCTACACCTTC

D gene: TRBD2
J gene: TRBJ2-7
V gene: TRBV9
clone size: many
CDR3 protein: CASSTGLGLAEKTYEQYF
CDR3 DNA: TGTGCCAGCAGCACGGGGCTCGGACTAGCGGAAAAGACCTACGAGCAGTACTTC

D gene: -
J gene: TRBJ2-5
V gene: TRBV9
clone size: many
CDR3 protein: CASSAKGGFAETQYF
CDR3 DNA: TGTGCCAGCAGCGCTAAAGGGGGGTTTGCAGAGACCCAGTACTTC

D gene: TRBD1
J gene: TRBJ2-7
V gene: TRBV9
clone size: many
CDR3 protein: CASSIGTGNPEQYF
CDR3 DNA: TGTGCCAGCAGCATCGGGACAGGGAATCCGGAGCAGTACTTC

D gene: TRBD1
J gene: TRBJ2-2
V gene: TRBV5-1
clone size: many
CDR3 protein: CASSLGQGYTGELFF
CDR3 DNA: TGCGCCAGCAGCTTGGGACAGGGCTACACCGGGGAGCTGTTTTTT

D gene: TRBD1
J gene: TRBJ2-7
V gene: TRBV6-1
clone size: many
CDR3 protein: CASGPSGGYSYEQYF
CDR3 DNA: TGTGCCAGCGGACCCTCAGGGGGTTATTCCTACGAGCAGTACTTC

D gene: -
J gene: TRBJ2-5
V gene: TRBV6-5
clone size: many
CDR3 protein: CASSYSRLETQYF
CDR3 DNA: TGTGCCAGCAGTTACTCGAGGTTGGAGACCCAGTACTTC

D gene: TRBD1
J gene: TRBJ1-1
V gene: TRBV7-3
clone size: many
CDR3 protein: CASSPPGGREAFF
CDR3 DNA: TGTGCCAGCAGCCCCCCAGGGGGACGTGAAGCTTTCTTT

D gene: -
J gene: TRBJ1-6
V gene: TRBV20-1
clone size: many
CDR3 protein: CSAYRDRNSPLHF
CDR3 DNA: TGCAGTGCTTACAGGGACCGTAACTCACCCCTCCACTTT

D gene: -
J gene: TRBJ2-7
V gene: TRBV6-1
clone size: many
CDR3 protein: CASRIAVQNKYEQYF
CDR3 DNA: TGTGCCAGCAGGATTGCCGTCCAGAATAAATACGAGCAGTACTTC

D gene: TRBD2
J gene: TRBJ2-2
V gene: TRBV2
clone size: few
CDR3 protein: CASSATSGGARLTGELFF
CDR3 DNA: TGTGCCAGCAGTGCAACTAGCGGGGGGGCGAGACTTACCGGGGAGCTGTTTTTT

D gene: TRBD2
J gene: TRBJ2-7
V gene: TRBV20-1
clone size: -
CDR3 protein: CSARDFGTRVFYEQYF
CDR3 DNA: TGCAGTGCTAGAGATTTTGGGACTAGAGTCTTCTACGAGCAGTACTTC

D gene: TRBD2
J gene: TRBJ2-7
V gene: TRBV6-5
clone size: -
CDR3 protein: CASSYRTSGSPYEQYF
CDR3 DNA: TGTGCCAGCAGTTACAGGACTAGCGGGAGTCCGTACGAGCAGTACTTC

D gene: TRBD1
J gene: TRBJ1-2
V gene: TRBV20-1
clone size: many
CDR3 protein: CSATRGGQGIYGYTF
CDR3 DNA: TGCAGTGCGACCCGGGGGGGACAGGGGATCTATGGCTACACCTTC

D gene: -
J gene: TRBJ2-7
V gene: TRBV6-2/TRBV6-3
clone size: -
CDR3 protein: CASRTIQRNSYEQYF
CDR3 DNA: TGTGCCAGCAGAACTATACAGCGAAATTCCTACGAGCAGTACTTC

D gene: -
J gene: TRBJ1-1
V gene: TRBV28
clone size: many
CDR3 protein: CATHRQENTEAFF
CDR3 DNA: TGTGCCACGCACAGGCAGGAGAACACTGAAGCTTTCTTT

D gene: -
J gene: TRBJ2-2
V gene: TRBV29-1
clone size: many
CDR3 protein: CSVKSAPSTGELFF
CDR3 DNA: TGCAGCGTCAAGTCTGCTCCGAGCACCGGGGAGCTGTTTTTT

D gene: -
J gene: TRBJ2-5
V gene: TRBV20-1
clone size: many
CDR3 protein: CSARDLRTVGSQETQYF
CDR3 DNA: TGCAGTGCTAGAGATTTAAGAACTGTGGGTTCCCAAGAGACCCAGTACTTC

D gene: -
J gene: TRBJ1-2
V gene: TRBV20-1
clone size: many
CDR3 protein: CSARARVDGYTF
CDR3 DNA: TGCAGTGCTAGAGCCCGAGTGGATGGCTACACCTTC